Each of the 2 T cell receptor beta chains below was sequenced from the same sample in a study of T cell changes during pregnancy in multiple sclerosis. The method was immunoSEQ multiplex PCR; TCRdb's version includes in-frame clones alone and lacks a portion of them. Of about 67,000 clones listed, 91% are singletons. The sample in question was peripheral blood, obtained in the first trimester of pregnancy. The origin of the receptors is a female donor with multiple sclerosis, enrolled in a pregnancy study.

This chain joins TRBV18 and TRBJ1-4; D is ambiguous. Trimming took off 0 bases at V and 8 bases at J, with 13 bases between the two ends. From germline, CDR1 is KGHSH and CDR2 LQKENI. The CDR3 is made up of 15 amino acids. CDR3 DNA sequence: TGTGCCAGCTCACCACCGTTGGGAGGTGGAGAAAAACTGTTTTTT. It encodes CASSPPLGGGEKLFF.

V gene TRBV30 combines with J gene TRBJ1-5, with D hard to call. Trimming removed 3 bases at V and 3 bases at J, with 12 bases between. Germline lookup yields CDR1 GTSNPN and CDR2 SVGIG (reference sequence). The CDR3 loop spans 14 amino acids. The CDR3 sequence is CAWRAPGYNQPQHF. The CDR3 nucleotides read TGTGCCTGGAGAGCGCCGGGGTACAATCAGCCCCAGCATTTT.